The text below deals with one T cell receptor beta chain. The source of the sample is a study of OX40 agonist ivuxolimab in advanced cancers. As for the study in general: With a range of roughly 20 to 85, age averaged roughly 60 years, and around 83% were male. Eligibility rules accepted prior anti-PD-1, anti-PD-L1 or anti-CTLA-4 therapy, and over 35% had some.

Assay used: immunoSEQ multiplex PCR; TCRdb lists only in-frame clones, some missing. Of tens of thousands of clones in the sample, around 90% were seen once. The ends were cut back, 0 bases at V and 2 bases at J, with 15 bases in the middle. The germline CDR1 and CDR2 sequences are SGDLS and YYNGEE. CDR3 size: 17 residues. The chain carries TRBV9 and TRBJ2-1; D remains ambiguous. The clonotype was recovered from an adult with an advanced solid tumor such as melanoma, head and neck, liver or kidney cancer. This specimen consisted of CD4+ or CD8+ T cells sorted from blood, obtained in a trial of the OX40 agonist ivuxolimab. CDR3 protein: CASSVALFPGPYNEQFF. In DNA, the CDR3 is TGTGCCAGCAGCGTAGCCCTTTTCCCGGGCCCCTACAATGAGCAGTTCTTC.